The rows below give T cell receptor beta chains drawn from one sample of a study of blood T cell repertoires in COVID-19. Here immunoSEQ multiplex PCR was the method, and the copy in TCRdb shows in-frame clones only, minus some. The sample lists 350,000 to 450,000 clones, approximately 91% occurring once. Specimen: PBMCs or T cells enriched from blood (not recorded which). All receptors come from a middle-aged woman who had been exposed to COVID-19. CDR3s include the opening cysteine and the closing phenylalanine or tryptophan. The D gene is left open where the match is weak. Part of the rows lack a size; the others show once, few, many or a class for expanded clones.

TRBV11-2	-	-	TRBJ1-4	TGTGCCAGCAGCCCGATCGGAGGTACTGCTGAAAAACTGTTTTTT	CASSPIGGTAEKLFF
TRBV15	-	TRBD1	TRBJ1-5	TGTGCCACCAGCAGATCCGGACAGGGAAATCAGCCCCAGCATTTT	CATSRSGQGNQPQHF
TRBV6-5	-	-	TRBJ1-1	TGTGCCGGTGGACTGCGGTCGGCGAACACTGAAGCTTTCTTT	CAGGLRSANTEAFF
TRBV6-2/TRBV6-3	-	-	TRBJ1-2	TGTGCCAGCAGCCAAGGATCCGGGTGGGGCTACACCTTC	CASSQGSGWGYTF
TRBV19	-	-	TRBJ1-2	TGTGCCAGTAGTAAGGACTTAAACTATGGCTACACCTTC	CASSKDLNYGYTF
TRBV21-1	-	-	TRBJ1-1	TGTGCCAGCAGCAAGCGGGACGGGGAGAACACTGAAGCTTTCTTT	CASSKRDGENTEAFF
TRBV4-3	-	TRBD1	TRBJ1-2	TGCGCCAGCAGCCAAGATGGCCCGGGACAGCTATATGGCTACACCTTC	CASSQDGPGQLYGYTF
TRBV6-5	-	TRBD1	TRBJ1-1	TGTGCCAGCCTTCCGGGACAGGGGAACACTGAAGCTTTCTTT	CASLPGQGNTEAFF
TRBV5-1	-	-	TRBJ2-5	TGCGCCAGCAGCTTGGACGGGTCTTCGACCCAGTACTTC	CASSLDGSSTQYF
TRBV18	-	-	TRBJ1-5	TGTGCCAGCTCACCGGTCGGGAGAAGCAATCAGCCCCAGCATTTT	CASSPVGRSNQPQHF
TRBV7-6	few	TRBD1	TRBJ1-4	TGTGCCAGCACCCCGACAGGGTTGTTTAATGAAAAACTGTTTTTT	CASTPTGLFNEKLFF
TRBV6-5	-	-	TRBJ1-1	TGTGCCAGCACAGGTTTTTCAGGGGACACTGAAGCTTTCTTT	CASTGFSGDTEAFF
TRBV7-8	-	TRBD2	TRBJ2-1	TGTGCCAGCAGCTTGATAGCGGGAAAGTCAGCCCGTTACAATGAGCAGTTCTTC	CASSLIAGKSARYNEQFF
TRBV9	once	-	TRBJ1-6	TGTGCCAGCAGCGTGGGTACAGGGTTGAATTCACCCCTCCACTTT	CASSVGTGLNSPLHF
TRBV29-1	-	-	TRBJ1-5	TGCAGCGTTGAAAGAGGTCCTCAGTGGCCCCCCAATCAGCCCCAGCATTTT	CSVERGPQWPPNQPQHF
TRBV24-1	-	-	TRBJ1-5	TGTGCCACCAGTGACTCCCTTAATCAGCCCCAGCATTTT	CATSDSLNQPQHF
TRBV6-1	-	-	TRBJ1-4	TGTGCCAGCAGTGATTGGGGGGGGGCAACTAATGAAAAACTGTTTTTT	CASSDWGGATNEKLFF
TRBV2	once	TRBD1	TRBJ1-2	TGTGCCAGCAGTGCGAGAGACAGGGGGCGGGATGGCTACACCTTC	CASSARDRGRDGYTF
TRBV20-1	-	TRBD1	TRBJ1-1	TGCAGTGCCACGGGACAGGTGGAAGCTTTCTTT	CSATGQVEAFF
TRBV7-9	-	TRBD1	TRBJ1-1	TGTGCCAGCAGCTTTGGTGGACAGGACCTTGAAGCTTTCTTT	CASSFGGQDLEAFF
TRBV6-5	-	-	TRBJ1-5	TGTGCCAGCTATCAGGGGTTGAAGAACAATCAGCCCCAGCATTTT	CASYQGLKNNQPQHF
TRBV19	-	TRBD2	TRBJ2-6	TGTGCCAGTAGTATAGGGCTAGCGGGGGCTGGGGCCAACGTCCTGACTTTC	CASSIGLAGAGANVLTF
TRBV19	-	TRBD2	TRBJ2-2	TGTGCCAGTAGTACCCTTCCTCGAGCGGGAGGACCAACCGTCGCCGGGGAGCTGTTTTTT	CASSTLPRAGGPTVAGELFF
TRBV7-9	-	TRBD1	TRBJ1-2	TGTGCCAGCAGCTTTGAAAGACAGGGCGTCGGTGGCTACACCTTC	CASSFERQGVGGYTF
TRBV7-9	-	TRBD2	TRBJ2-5	TGTGCCAGCAGCTTTCCCGTGGTAGCGGGAGAAGAGACCCAGTACTTC	CASSFPVVAGEETQYF
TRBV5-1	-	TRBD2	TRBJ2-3	TGCGCCAGCAGCTTCGGGACTAGCGGGCCAGATACGCAGTATTTT	CASSFGTSGPDTQYF
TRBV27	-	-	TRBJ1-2	TGTGCCAGCAGTTTTGGGACTTACTATGGCTACACCTTC	CASSFGTYYGYTF
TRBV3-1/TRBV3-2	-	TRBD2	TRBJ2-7	TGTGCCAGCAGCCTAGCGGGAGGGAGCTCCTACGAGCAGTACTTC	CASSLAGGSSYEQYF
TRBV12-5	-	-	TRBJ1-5	TGTGCTAGTGCCGGCGACAGTTATAGCAATCAGCCCCAGCATTTT	CASAGDSYSNQPQHF
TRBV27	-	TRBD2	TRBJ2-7	TGTGCCAGCAGTCGCGAGACTAGCGGGAGGTTCGAGCAGTACTTC	CASSRETSGRFEQYF
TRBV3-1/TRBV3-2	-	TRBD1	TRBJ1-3	TGTGCCAGCAGCCGAGGCTCCGACAGGGGTGGAAACACCATATATTTT	CASSRGSDRGGNTIYF
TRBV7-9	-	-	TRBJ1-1	TGTGCCAGCACCGCGACAGTGAACACTGAAGCTTTCTTT	CASTATVNTEAFF
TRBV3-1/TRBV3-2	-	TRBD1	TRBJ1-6	TGTGCCAGCAGCCTTTCGGGACAGGGCAATTCACCCCTCCACTTT	CASSLSGQGNSPLHF
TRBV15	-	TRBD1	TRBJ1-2	TGTGCCACCAGCAGAGACACACGGCCCGGGACAGTCGTCTATGGCTACACCTTC	CATSRDTRPGTVVYGYTF
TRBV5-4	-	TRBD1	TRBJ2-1	TGTGCCAGCAGCTTGGCGTCCGGACAGGGGGAGCAGTTCTTC	CASSLASGQGEQFF
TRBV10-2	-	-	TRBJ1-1	TGCGCCAGCAGATCGGGGAACACTGAAGCTTTCTTT	CASRSGNTEAFF
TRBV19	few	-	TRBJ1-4	TGTGCCAGCGCCACGGGTACTGACAGCAAAAAACTGTTTTTT	CASATGTDSKKLFF
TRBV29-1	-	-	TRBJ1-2	TGCAGCGTTCGCAGGGAGGAGGTGGATGGCTACACCTTC	CSVRREEVDGYTF
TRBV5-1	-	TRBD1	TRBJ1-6	TGCGCCAGCGGGACAGTCGCAGGTGACTCCTATAATTCACCCCTCCACTTT	CASGTVAGDSYNSPLHF